One and the same sample provided the 23 T cell receptor beta chains below, sequenced in a study of blood T cells in healthy people across ages. A sample-barcoded 5' primer and a J-beta primer mix were used in a second PCR of roughly 7 to 12 cycles. TCRdb passed the 5' RACE reads through MiXCR, listing each CDR3 protein once. The data show 1.6 million or so distinct CDR3 sequences, with roughly 30% seen just once and about 10% held by the top ten. Sequencing was performed on blood. The receptors shown here come from a young woman in good health.

Concerning this clonotype: The CDR3 does not end in the conserved phenylalanine or tryptophan, so this is likely a read error. The chain uses TRBV6-2 or TRBV6-3 and TRBJ1-5; TRBD1 matches 7 bases. This CDR3 contains 14 residues. With V trimmed by 7 bases and J by 2 bases, 5 bases remained unmatched. CDR1 MNHEY and CDR2 SVGEGT come from the germline V gene. The CDR3 spells CASKRQGGNQPQHV. The CDR3 bases are TGTGCCAGCAAGAGACAGGGTGGCAATCAGCCCCAGCATGTT.

This chain connects TRBV20-1 to TRBJ1-1, with 9 bases identical to TRBD1. V lost 5 bases to trimming and J lost 4 bases; unmatched junction nucleotides: 8. The CDR3 spans 14 residues. Germline-derived CDR1 and CDR2 are DFQATT and SNEGSKA (reference sequence). Here the CDR3 DNA reads TGCAGTGCTCCCGGGACAGGGTTAGGCACTGAAGCTTTCTTT. It translates to CSAPGTGLGTEAFF.

This chain uses TRBV20-1 with TRBJ2-7; 7 nucleotides agree with TRBD2. Germline CDR1 DFQATT, CDR2 SNEGSKA (reference sequence). The junction had 6 bases not matched to a gene; V was cut back by 4 bases and J by 3 bases. The CDR3 loop spans 13 amino acids. In DNA, the CDR3 is TGCAGTGCTACCGAAGCGGGATACTACGAGCAGTACTTC. It codes for CSATEAGYYEQYF.

V gene TRBV20-1 combines with J gene TRBJ2-5; D unresolved. Germline lookup yields CDR1 DFQATT and CDR2 SNEGSKA (reference sequence). V was shortened by 2 bases and J by 4 bases, with 11 bases between the two germline ends. This CDR3 is 13 amino acids long. The CDR3 DNA reads TGCAGTGCTAGACCTAACAAGGGAGAGACCCAGTACTTC. Amino acids: CSARPNKGETQYF.

In this sample, this clonotype turned up a few times. The rearrangement uses TRBV6-5 and TRBJ2-5, with D unresolved. V was trimmed by 8 bases and J by 7 bases, leaving 8 bases between them. CDR1 MNHEY and CDR2 SVGAGI come from the germline V gene. This CDR3 is built from 10 residues. The CDR3 loop reads CASGLLTQYF. The CDR3 nucleotides are TGTGCCAGCGGTCTTTTGACCCAGTACTTC.

The chain joins TRBV20-1 to TRBJ1-2; D is possibly TRBD1 (5 bases). The CDR3 length is 14 residues. The V and J ends lost 0 bases and 4 bases respectively, with 12 bases between them. The V gene's germline CDR1 is DFQATT and CDR2 SNEGSKA (reference sequence). The CDR3 is CSAREWDFPYGYTF. The DNA of the CDR3 is TGCAGTGCTAGAGAGTGGGACTTTCCCTATGGCTACACCTTC.

This clonotype has just a few counts. This chain connects TRBV6-1 to TRBJ2-2; 12 positions match TRBD2. Germline CDR1 MNHNS, CDR2 SASEGT. The CDR3 covers 17 residues. V was pared by 2 bases and J by 4 bases, with 5 bases of the junction left unmatched. The CDR3 DNA follows: TGTGCCAGCAGTGAACTAGCGGGAGGGCCGATCACCGGGGAGCTGTTTTTT. Amino acids: CASSELAGGPITGELFF.

This clonotype showed up just a few times. V usage is TRBV6-2 or TRBV6-3 and J usage is TRBJ2-7; TRBD1 agrees at 8 bases. Germline-derived CDR1 and CDR2 are MNHEY and SVGEGT. CDR3 length: 16 residues. The J segment lost 4 bases and the V segment lost 2 bases, leaving 10 bases of the junction unmatched. The CDR3 DNA reads as TGTGCCAGCAGTTACGTCCAGGGGGCTCTTCTATACGAGCAGTACTTC. Translated: CASSYVQGALLYEQYF.

This clonotype showed up just a few times. The chain joins TRBV28 to TRBJ2-7, with 8 bases that match TRBD1. CDR1 is MDHEN, CDR2 SYDVKM, per germline. Trimming took 5 bases from V and 4 from J; bases not matched to a gene: 7. The CDR3 is 14 residues long. In nucleotides, the CDR3 is TGTGCCAGCAGTCCCCCCTGGGACAGGTACGAGCAGTACTTC. Its protein product is CASSPPWDRYEQYF.

The rearrangement links TRBV9 to TRBJ2-1; D gene unclear. V lost 0 bases and J 7 bases, leaving 8 bases between the germline ends. The CDR3 loop spans 13 amino acids. Germline-derived CDR1 and CDR2 are SGDLS and YYNGEE. CDR3 in DNA: TGTGCCAGCAGCGTAGAAGTTGGGAATGAGCAGTTCTTC. Translation: CASSVEVGNEQFF.

V and J are TRBV5-1 and TRBJ1-1; no clear D gene. In germline, CDR1 is SGHRS, CDR2 YFSETQ. V lost 0 bases and J 4 bases, leaving 13 bases between the germline ends. The CDR3 totals 15 residues. The CDR3 region is CASSLGFGVITEAFF. The CDR3 DNA sequence: TGCGCCAGCAGCTTGGGATTTGGGGTCATCACTGAAGCTTTCTTT.

This chain links TRBV11-2 with TRBJ1-2; perhaps TRBD1 as D (5 bases). Germline V gene lookup returns CDR1 SGHAT and CDR2 FQNNGV. This CDR3 has 13 amino acids. V dropped 2 bases and J dropped 8 bases, with 12 bases sitting between them. DNA for the CDR3: TGTGCCAGCAGCTTAAGTGCAGGGAAGGGCTACACCTTC. Translated, it gives CASSLSAGKGYTF.

The V call is TRBV12-3 or TRBV12-4, the J call TRBJ1-2, with 8 bases matching TRBD1. V shed 11 bases, J shed 8 bases, and the junction held 13 bases outside the gene matches. This CDR3 comprises 13 residues. This CDR3 reads CACPDRESGGYTF. CDR3 nucleotides: TGTGCCTGCCCGGACAGGGAATCTGGAGGCTACACCTTC.

The chain recombines TRBV19 with TRBJ2-5, with D possibly TRBD1 on 7 matching bases. Trimming took 2 bases from V and 4 from J, leaving 14 bases between them. Looked up from germline, CDR1 is LNHDA and CDR2 is SQIVND (reference sequence). The CDR3 extends over 15 amino acids. CDR3 protein: CASSIIGGGGETQYF. The DNA of the CDR3 is TGTGCCAGTAGTATAATCGGAGGGGGCGGAGAGACCCAGTACTTC.

This chain uses TRBV7-6 with TRBJ2-1; no reliable D call. Trimming removed 2 bases from V and 0 bases from J, with 11 bases in between. This CDR3 spans 16 amino acids. Germline V CDR1 and CDR2: SGHVS, FNYEAQ. Here the CDR3 DNA reads TGTGCCAGCAGCTTATTTTCCTCAAGCTCCTACAATGAGCAGTTCTTC. Protein: CASSLFSSSSYNEQFF.

This clonotype has ten or more counts. The rearrangement uses TRBV7-9 and TRBJ2-3; no firm D call. Germline assignment: CDR1 SEHNR and CDR2 FQNEAQ (reference sequence). This CDR3 is 14 amino acids long. V was trimmed by 1 base and J by 0 bases, leaving 5 bases between them. The CDR3 region has the DNA TGTGCCAGCAGCTTAGACCAAAGCACAGATACGCAGTATTTT. Its protein is CASSLDQSTDTQYF. Variable domain in full (rest from reference TRBV7-9 and TRBJ2-3): DTGVSQNPRHKITKRGQNVTFRCDPISEHNRLYWYRQTLGQGPEFLTYFQNEAQLEKSRLLSDRFSAERPKGSFSTLEIQRTEQGDSAMYLCASSLDQSTDTQYFGPGTRLTVL.

The V and J genes are TRBV3-1 and TRBJ1-1; D is unresolved. CDR1 is LGHDT, CDR2 YNNKEL, per germline (reference sequence). The CDR3 runs 16 residues. Trimming shortened V by 0 bases and J by 0 bases, and 11 bases separated the two germline ends. The CDR3 spells CASSQDSQHMNTEAFF. As DNA, the CDR3 is TGTGCCAGCAGCCAAGACAGCCAGCACATGAACACTGAAGCTTTCTTT.

This clonotype was observed once. The chain links TRBV7-9 to TRBJ2-2; the match to TRBD1 covers 9 bases. With 4 bases clipped from V and 2 bases from J, the junction kept 5 bases outside the gene matches. Germline CDR1 is SEHNR and CDR2 is FQNEAQ (reference sequence). CDR3 length: 16 amino acids. The DNA for the CDR3 is TGTGCCAGCAGCTCGGCGGGACAGGGAAACACCGGGGAGCTGTTTTTT. Translated, it gives CASSSAGQGNTGELFF.

The V and J genes are TRBV12-3 or TRBV12-4 and TRBJ2-4; 8 bases map to TRBD2. V gave up 4 bases and J gave up 3 bases; unmatched junction bases: 5. This CDR3 region has 15 residues. CDR3 nucleotide sequence: TGTGCCAGCAGTTCGACTAGCGCATACAAAAACATTCAGTACTTC. Protein: CASSSTSAYKNIQYF.

V gene TRBV24-1 combines with J gene TRBJ2-1, with TRBD2 identical over 7 bases. CDR3 length: 17 residues. CDR1 is KGHDR, CDR2 SFDVKD, per germline. Germline trimming cut 3 bases from V and 4 bases from J; bases unmatched to any gene: 11. This chain's CDR3 is CATSDVNSGLGYNEQFF. CDR3 in DNA: TGTGCCACCAGTGATGTAAATAGCGGGCTGGGTTACAATGAGCAGTTCTTC.

The sample holds many counts of this clonotype. The V gene is TRBV9, the J gene TRBJ2-3; D possibly corresponds to TRBD2 (6 bases). This CDR3 has 15 residues. V lost 0 bases, J lost 2 bases, and 10 bases lay in between. Looked up from germline, CDR1 is SGDLS and CDR2 is YYNGEE. The CDR3 loop reads CASSVGGVYTDTQYF. CDR3 nucleotide sequence: TGTGCCAGCAGCGTAGGCGGGGTGTACACAGATACGCAGTATTTT. Combining the CDR3 with reference TRBV9 and TRBJ2-3 gives the whole variable domain DSGVTQTPKHLITATGQRVTLRCSPRSGDLSVYWYQQSLDQGLQFLIQYYNGEERAKGNILERFSAQQFPDLHSELNLSSLELGDSALYFCASSVGGVYTDTQYFGPGTRLTVL.

This clonotype was seen many times. V is TRBV6-5 and J is TRBJ2-1; weak D call: TRBD1 (6 bases). The CDR3 is 13 amino acids. Looked up from germline, CDR1 is MNHEY and CDR2 is SVGAGI. V was trimmed by 5 bases and J by 5 bases, leaving 10 bases between them. CDR3 coding DNA: TGTGCCAGCAGTACAGGGTTCGACAATGAGCAGTTCTTC. It codes for CASSTGFDNEQFF.

In the case of this clonotype: Germline and junction disagree at one end, which may indicate a read error. The chain links TRBV9 to TRBJ2-7; D gene unclear. The CDR3 length is 14 residues. Germline assignment: CDR1 SGDLS and CDR2 YYNGEE. The CDR3 DNA reads TGTACCAGCAGCGTAGAGGTGGAAACCTACGAGCAGTACTTC. It translates to CTSSVEVETYEQYF.